This passage covers 24 T cell receptor beta chains from one sample sequenced in a study of T cell responses to AZD1222 COVID-19 vaccine. Assay: immunoSEQ multiplex PCR; the TCRdb copy retains only in-frame clones and omits some. The data contain around 190,000 clones, 90% to 95% of them singletons. This specimen was peripheral blood, taken 28 days after the second AZD1222 dose. The receptors here all came from an adult who received the AZD1222 COVID-19 vaccine.

V usage is TRBV4-1 and J usage is TRBJ1-2, with D hard to call. In germline, CDR1 is MGHRA, CDR2 YSYEKL. This CDR3 region has 14 residues. With 4 bases removed from V and 8 bases from J, the gap between germline ends came to 17 bases. CDR3 sequence: CASSPTPLGVGYTF. The CDR3 DNA reads TGCGCCAGCAGCCCAACCCCACTAGGTGTGGGCTACACCTTC.

This chain uses TRBV6-4 with TRBJ1-5, with D unclear. The CDR3 sequence is 14 residues long. Germline assignment: CDR1 MRHNA and CDR2 SNTAGT. V lost 6 bases and J lost 3, with 12 bases in between. CDR3 DNA: TGTGCCAGCAGGGAGGACTGCCTCAATCAGCCCCAGCATTTT. Translation gives CASREDCLNQPQHF.

This chain connects TRBV7-9 to TRBJ1-2; D unclear. Germline-derived CDR1 and CDR2 are SEHNR and FQNEAQ (reference sequence). This CDR3 spans 14 amino acids. V was trimmed by 4 bases and J by 1 base, leaving 10 bases between them. DNA of the CDR3: TGTGCCAGCAGCTCGGGAATCCTTAACTATGGCTACACCTTC. Its translation is CASSSGILNYGYTF. The full variable domain, rest sourced from reference TRBV7-9 and TRBJ1-2, is DTGVSQNPRHKITKRGQNVTFRCDPISEHNRLYWYRQTLGQGPEFLTYFQNEAQLEKSRLLSDRFSAERPKGSFSTLEIQRTEQGDSAMYLCASSSGILNYGYTFGSGTRLTVV.

The rearrangement links TRBV10-3 to TRBJ2-1; 10 bases line up with TRBD2. CDR1 is ENHRY, CDR2 SYGVKD, per germline. Trimming at V came to 4 bases and at J to 6 bases, leaving 6 bases not matched to a gene. The CDR3 covers 15 residues. The chain's CDR3 is CAISGGLAIPNEQFF. As DNA, the CDR3 is TGTGCCATCAGTGGGGGACTAGCGATCCCCAATGAGCAGTTCTTC.

V gene TRBV6-5 combines with J gene TRBJ2-3; D gene uncertain. The CDR3 extends over 15 amino acids. Trimming removed 0 bases at V and 0 bases at J, with 7 bases between. The germline V gene encodes CDR1 MNHEY and CDR2 SVGAGI. The CDR3 region has the DNA TGTGCCAGCAGTTACTCTCAGCTAAGCACAGATACGCAGTATTTT. Its protein product is CASSYSQLSTDTQYF.

This rearrangement joins TRBV3-1 (or the pseudogene TRBV3-2) to TRBJ2-2; tentatively, D is TRBD1 (5 bases). CDR1 and CDR2 from the germline V gene are LGHDT and YNNKEL (reference sequence). CDR3 length equals 17 residues. The V end lost 3 bases, the J end lost 4 bases, and 18 bases lay between the germline ends. The CDR3 DNA reads TGTGCCAGCAGCCATCCTCAGGGATCATGGAGCACCGGGGAGCTGTTTTTT. Amino acid sequence: CASSHPQGSWSTGELFF.

On this clone itself: The junction departs from germline at one end; a sequencing error may be responsible. J is TRBJ1-2 and V is TRBV7-9; a weak D match, TRBD1 (5 bases). The germline gives CDR1 SEHNR, CDR2 FQNEAQ (reference sequence). This CDR3 has 14 amino acids. The CDR3 DNA follows: TGTGCCAGCAGCTTATCGGGCATGGATCTGAGCGGGACGTTC. Its protein product is CASSLSGMDLSGTF.

CDR3 in amino acids: CASLELNTEAFF. CDR3 nucleotides: TGTGCCAGCCTAGAACTGAACACTGAAGCTTTCTTT. The chain employs TRBV6-5 and TRBJ1-1, with D uncertain. Germline values: CDR1 MNHEY, CDR2 SVGAGI. Trimming pared 8 bases from V and 0 bases from J, leaving 7 bases between. The CDR3 runs 12 residues.

The J gene is TRBJ1-3, the V gene TRBV6-5; no clear D. Deletions cut 2 bases from V and 4 bases from J, with 12 bases between. The CDR3 extends over 15 amino acids. Germline V gene lookup returns CDR1 MNHEY and CDR2 SVGAGI. CDR3 DNA sequence: TGTGCCAGCAGTTACCGGGGAGCGGCGGGAAACACCATATATTTT. Its translation: CASSYRGAAGNTIYF.

The CDR3 DNA sequence: TGTGCCAGTAGTAGGGCAGATACGCAGTATTTT. It translates to CASSRADTQYF. The chain employs TRBV19 and TRBJ2-3; D ambiguous. Trimming stripped 4 bases from V and 4 bases from J, with 3 bases between. This CDR3 comprises 11 residues. The germline gives CDR1 LNHDA, CDR2 SQIVND (reference sequence).

Remarks on this clone: Other DNA sequences in the sample encode the same CDR3. The chain uses TRBV6-5 and TRBJ1-5; no reliable D call. The CDR3 spans 15 residues. CDR1 and CDR2 (germline): MNHEY, SVGAGI. The V and J ends lost 0 bases and 3 bases respectively, with 9 bases between them. In nucleotides, the CDR3 is TGTGCCAGCAGTTACTCTGGTACTTTCAATCAGCCCCAGCATTTT. This codes for CASSYSGTFNQPQHF.

J is TRBJ1-2 and V is TRBV30; a possible D gene is TRBD1 (5 bases). The CDR3 length is 12 residues. V gave up 7 bases and J gave up 8 bases, with 17 bases separating them. In germline, CDR1 is GTSNPN, CDR2 SVGIG (reference sequence). The CDR3 nucleotides are TGTGCCTCAAACCGGGACGTCGGGGGCTACACCTTC. Amino acid sequence: CASNRDVGGYTF.

The chain uses TRBV7-2 and TRBJ1-5; the D is unclear. Germline CDR1 and CDR2: SGHTA and FQGNSA. CDR3 length: 14 amino acids. V was shortened by 4 bases and J by 0 bases, with 7 bases between the two germline ends. CDR3 region: CASSSWDSNQPQHF. CDR3 DNA sequence: TGTGCCAGCAGCTCGTGGGATAGCAATCAGCCCCAGCATTTT.

This rearrangement joins TRBV19 to TRBJ2-1; D possibly corresponds to TRBD2 (5 bases). This CDR3 has 11 residues. Germline CDR1 LNHDA, CDR2 SQIVND (reference sequence). The V end lost 5 bases, the J end lost 7 bases, and 6 bases lay between the germline ends. CDR3 sequence reads: CASSPGNEQFF. Here the CDR3 DNA reads TGTGCCAGTAGTCCGGGGAATGAGCAGTTCTTC.

This clone appeared once. The chain has TRBV9 and TRBJ1-2; D unresolved. The CDR3 contains 13 residues. V lost 2 bases to trimming and J lost 6 bases, with 11 bases between them. Germline values: CDR1 SGDLS, CDR2 YYNGEE. The CDR3 reads CASSVTSLDGYTF. The CDR3 DNA reads as TGTGCCAGCAGCGTCACCTCCCTGGATGGCTACACCTTC.

The V call is TRBV6-5, the J call TRBJ1-1; D uncertain. Germline-derived CDR1 and CDR2 are MNHEY and SVGAGI. V was trimmed by 6 bases and J by 3 bases, leaving 14 bases between them. This CDR3 region has 14 residues. This CDR3 is CASSRERDYTEAFF. The CDR3 DNA sequence: TGTGCCAGCAGCCGCGAAAGGGATTACACTGAAGCTTTCTTT.

This rearrangement joins TRBV18 to TRBJ1-3; 7 nucleotides match TRBD1. This CDR3 contains 17 residues. With 4 bases clipped from V and 0 bases from J, the junction kept 9 bases outside the gene matches. Germline-derived CDR1 and CDR2 are KGHSH and LQKENI. The CDR3 DNA is TGTGCCAGCTCACGCGGACAGGCCCAAACCTCTGGAAACACCATATATTTT. Translation gives CASSRGQAQTSGNTIYF. The full variable domain, rest sourced from reference TRBV18 and TRBJ1-3, is NAGVMQNPRHLVRRRGQEARLRCSPMKGHSHVYWYRQLPEEGLKFMVYLQKENIIDESGMPKERFSAEFPKEGPSILRIQQVVRGDSAAYFCASSRGQAQTSGNTIYFGEGSWLTVV.

The chain employs TRBV9 and TRBJ1-1; possible D gene TRBD1, 5 bases. Trimming cost V 0 bases and J 1 base, with 16 bases left between them. The CDR3 extends over 17 amino acids. Germline-derived CDR1 and CDR2 are SGDLS and YYNGEE. CDR3 nucleotide sequence: TGTGCCAGCAGCGTAGTAGCGGGCACAAGGGGGAACACTGAAGCTTTCTTT. This translates into CASSVVAGTRGNTEAFF.

The chain couples TRBV6-5 to TRBJ1-2; D not resolved. Trimming pared 7 bases from V and 4 bases from J, leaving 16 bases between. CDR1 is MNHEY and CDR2 is SVGAGI in the germline V gene. This CDR3 contains 14 residues. Here the CDR3 reads CASTLEGEVYGYTF. As DNA, the CDR3 is TGTGCCAGCACTCTCGAGGGAGAGGTCTATGGCTACACCTTC.

This chain links TRBV6-5 with TRBJ1-1; D is possibly TRBD1 (6 bases). CDR1 and CDR2 from the germline V gene are MNHEY and SVGAGI. V was shortened by 6 bases and J by 2 bases, with 13 bases between the two germline ends. The CDR3 spans 14 residues. CDR3 nucleotide sequence: TGTGCCAGCAGGTATACAGGGACCAACACTGAAGCTTTCTTT. This translates into CASRYTGTNTEAFF.

The chain joins TRBV19 to TRBJ1-1; D remains unclear. Germline values: CDR1 LNHDA, CDR2 SQIVND (reference sequence). V gave up 3 bases and J gave up 1 base, with 21 bases separating them. The CDR3 is 18 residues long. For the CDR3, the DNA is TGTGCCAGTAGTATTGATATTGTAGGGTCCAAGGGGAACACTGAAGCTTTCTTT. This codes for CASSIDIVGSKGNTEAFF.

The chain employs TRBV6-6 and TRBJ2-7; D call uncertain. Germline CDR1 MNHNY, CDR2 SVGAGI (reference sequence). The CDR3 length is 13 residues. Trimming removed 3 bases from V and 6 bases from J, with 12 bases in between. CDR3 sequence reads: CASSYPKPSEQYF. The CDR3 DNA reads as TGTGCCAGCAGTTATCCTAAGCCTTCCGAGCAGTACTTC.

The rearrangement joins TRBV5-1 to TRBJ1-1, with D possibly being TRBD1 (5 bases). Between the trimmed V and J ends, which lost 1 base and 4 bases, there was a span of 17 bases. CDR1 is SGHRS and CDR2 is YFSETQ in the germline V gene. This CDR3 spans 16 amino acids. The CDR3 DNA is TGCGCCAGCAGCTTGTATGACAGTAGCCGTATCACTGAAGCTTTCTTT. Amino acids: CASSLYDSSRITEAFF.

This clone showed up just once. This chain links TRBV27 with TRBJ2-3; 8 bases fit TRBD2. The V segment lost 2 bases and the J segment 2 bases; nucleotides outside the gene matches: 15. Germline V CDR1 and CDR2: MNHEY, SMNVEV (reference sequence). This CDR3 has 19 residues. Written as DNA, the CDR3 is TGTGCCAGCAGTTTAATTTTCGAGTATTCGGGGGGGTACACAGATACGCAGTATTTT. As protein: CASSLIFEYSGGYTDTQYF.